This T cell receptor (beta chain) was recovered during a study of Graves' ophthalmopathy and Graves' hyperthyroidism. This clonotype was seen many times. Using RNA transcripts, the TCR beta CDR3 regions were amplified. First-round RT-PCR relied on HTBI primers, and a second-round multiplex PCR came next. A single record per CDR3 protein comes from TCRdb applying MiXCR to the multiplex PCR reads. This sample has 350,000 to 400,000 distinct CDR3 sequences; 15% occur once, and the top ten carry about 7%. V shed 2 bases and J shed 1 base, with 9 bases lying between them. CDR1 and CDR2 from the germline V gene are SGHRS and YFSETQ. The CDR3 sequence is 15 residues long.

The clonotype was recovered from a woman under 30 with stable Graves' hyperthyroidism. The sequenced material came from peripheral blood. The chain has TRBV5-1 and TRBJ2-2, with D possibly being TRBD1 (6 bases). The CDR3 loop is CASSLMTGNTGELFF. The CDR3 nucleotides are TGCGCCAGCAGCTTAATGACAGGGAACACCGGGGAGCTGTTTTTT.